These 31 T cell receptor beta chains came from one sample sequenced in a study of blood T cells in healthy people across ages. Then a second PCR, running about 6 to 12 cycles, was carried out with a sample-barcoded 5' primer and a J-beta primer mix. TCRdb reprocessed the 5' RACE reads via MiXCR and lists one record per CDR3 protein. The data contain some 700,000 distinct CDR3 sequences, about 42% of them seen just once; the ten biggest clones take up roughly 20%. The material sequenced was blood. The receptors were sampled from a woman aged 55-69 years in good health.

This clonotype was counted at least ten times. This sequence joins TRBV29-1 and TRBJ1-2; D ambiguous. Germline CDR1 is SQVTM and CDR2 is ANQGSEA. The V gene lost 2 bases and the J gene lost 8 bases, with 18 bases spanning the gap. This CDR3 has 14 amino acids. CDR3 DNA: TGCAGCGTTGAACACCCCGGGAGGGAAAGCGGCTACACCTTC. Translation: CSVEHPGRESGYTF.

The J gene is TRBJ2-1, the V gene TRBV7-2; D might be TRBD2 (6 bases). The J call may be faulty, since TRBJ2-7 better matches the DNA end. The CDR3 has 16 residues. The V gene's germline CDR1 is SGHTA and CDR2 FQGNSA. The CDR3 DNA reads as TGTGCCAGCAGCTTATACCAGAGCGGGTCCTACAATGAGCAGTACTTC. It is translated as CASSLYQSGSYNEQYF.

This chain connects TRBV4-3 to TRBJ2-1; TRBD2 matches at 8 bases. CDR3 size: 15 residues. Germline V gene sequence: CDR1 LGHNA, CDR2 YSLEER. Trimming at V came to 1 base and at J to 9 bases, leaving 8 bases not matched to a gene. This CDR3 reads CASSQAGSGAGEQFF. The CDR3, as DNA: TGCGCCAGCAGCCAAGCAGGTAGCGGGGCTGGTGAGCAGTTCTTC.

At least ten counts were recorded for this clonotype. V gene TRBV28 combines with J gene TRBJ2-7, with D unclear. This CDR3 region has 13 residues. Germline V gives CDR1 MDHEN, CDR2 SYDVKM. Trimming shortened V by 3 bases and J by 0 bases, and 6 bases separated the two germline ends. In nucleotides, the CDR3 is TGTGCCAGCAGTTTTGGCAGCTCCTACGAGCAGTACTTC. It codes for CASSFGSSYEQYF.

The genes are TRBV4-2 and TRBJ2-3; 7 bases map to TRBD1. This CDR3 has 17 amino acids. After removal of 5 bases from V and 4 bases from J, the junction contained 15 bases not matched to a gene. Looked up from germline, CDR1 is LGHNA and CDR2 is YNFKEQ. CDR3 protein: CASSWGWGTANADTQYF. The CDR3 DNA sequence: TGTGCCAGCAGCTGGGGCTGGGGGACAGCGAACGCAGATACGCAGTATTTT.

The rearrangement links TRBV5-1 to TRBJ2-3; 9 nucleotides match TRBD1. This CDR3 is built from 16 residues. Germline V lookup: CDR1 SGHRS, CDR2 YFSETQ. The trim removed 4 bases at V and 5 bases at J, leaving 11 bases unmatched. In DNA form, the CDR3 reads TGCGCCAGCAGCGCTACGAACAGGGGGCCTGGAGATACGCAGTATTTT. It translates to CASSATNRGPGDTQYF.

The chain links TRBV7-6 to TRBJ1-2; possible D gene TRBD1, 5 bases. With 2 bases removed from V and 0 bases from J, the gap between germline ends came to 10 bases. Germline-derived CDR1 and CDR2 are SGHVS and FNYEAQ. This CDR3 spans 15 amino acids. CDR3 protein: CASSLSGGANYGYTF. CDR3 nucleotides: TGTGCCAGCAGCTTATCGGGGGGGGCTAACTATGGCTACACCTTC. Together with reference TRBV7-6 and TRBJ1-2, the CDR3 gives the full variable domain: GAGVSQSPRYKVTKRGQDVALRCDPISGHVSLYWYRQALGQGPEFLTYFNYEAQQDKSGLPNDRFSAERPEGSISTLTIQRTEQRDSAMYRCASSLSGGANYGYTFGSGTRLTVV.

The table lists this clonotype with a few counts. The chain is built from TRBV20-1 and TRBJ1-6, with D unclear. V was pared by 3 bases and J by 17 bases, with 14 bases between. The CDR3 is made up of 11 amino acids. CDR1 DFQATT and CDR2 SNEGSKA come from the germline V gene (reference sequence). CDR3 sequence (DNA): TGCAGTGCTAGTGATAGGACCCTTTTCCACTTT. This encodes CSASDRTLFHF.

This chain connects TRBV7-2 to TRBJ2-5; D is possibly TRBD2 (6 bases). The CDR3 spans 13 residues. From germline, CDR1 is SGHTA and CDR2 FQGNSA. V lost 4 bases and J lost 4, with 10 bases in between. The chain's CDR3 is CASSSSAGETQYF. The CDR3 coding sequence is TGTGCCAGCAGCTCCTCAGCGGGAGAGACCCAGTACTTC. The full variable domain, rest sourced from reference TRBV7-2 and TRBJ2-5, is GAGVSQSPSNKVTEKGKDVELRCDPISGHTALYWYRQSLGQGLEFLIYFQGNSAPDKSGLPSDRFSAERTGGSVSTLTIQRTQQEDSAVYLCASSSSAGETQYFGPGTRLLVL.

The V call is TRBV7-9, the J call TRBJ2-4; tentatively, D is TRBD1 (5 bases). In germline, CDR1 is SEHNR, CDR2 FQNEAQ (reference sequence). This CDR3 region has 18 residues. With 5 bases removed from V and 2 bases from J, the gap between germline ends came to 22 bases. The CDR3 coding sequence is TGTGCCAGCAGCCCTCAGGGTCGGAGCGCCGACACCAAAAACATTCAGTACTTC. Protein: CASSPQGRSADTKNIQYF.

The DNA for the CDR3 is TGTGCCAGCTCACCAGGGGTGGGCCCAGATACGCAGTATTTT. Translation gives CASSPGVGPDTQYF. The rearrangement joins TRBV18 to TRBJ2-3, with no clear D. CDR1 and CDR2 from the germline V gene are KGHSH and LQKENI. This CDR3 region has 14 residues. V was trimmed by 2 bases and J by 4 bases, leaving 10 bases between them. The complete variable domain, with remaining parts taken from reference TRBV18 and TRBJ2-3, reads NAGVMQNPRHLVRRRGQEARLRCSPMKGHSHVYWYRQLPEEGLKFMVYLQKENIIDESGMPKERFSAEFPKEGPSILRIQQVVRGDSAAYFCASSPGVGPDTQYFGPGTRLTVL.

This sequence joins TRBV2 and TRBJ2-3; 7 positions match TRBD1. Per germline, CDR1 SNHLY and CDR2 FYNNEI. V was pared by 5 bases and J by 6 bases, with 8 bases of the junction left unmatched. CDR3 length equals 14 residues. The CDR3 DNA sequence: TGTGCCAGCAGTACTCCAGGGGGACGGGATACGCAGTATTTT. It codes for CASSTPGGRDTQYF.

The rearrangement joins TRBV5-1 to TRBJ2-7; 8 positions agree with TRBD1. V was clipped by 4 bases and J by 2 bases; unmatched bases: 8. Germline values: CDR1 SGHRS, CDR2 YFSETQ. The CDR3 has 15 amino acids. The CDR3 is CASSRTGIGTYEQYF. As DNA, the CDR3 is TGCGCCAGCAGCAGGACAGGGATAGGGACCTACGAGCAGTACTTC.

The chain joins TRBV7-9 to TRBJ2-7, with 10 positions matching TRBD2. V shed 2 bases, J shed 7 bases, and the junction held 8 bases outside the gene matches. Germline values: CDR1 SEHNR, CDR2 FQNEAQ (reference sequence). The CDR3 is 15 residues long. The CDR3 DNA reads TGTGCCAGCAGCTTAATTAGCGGGAGGTTGGGTGAGCAGTACTTC. Translation gives CASSLISGRLGEQYF.

In this sample, this clonotype turned up a few times. The rearrangement uses TRBV25-1 and TRBJ1-2; a possible D gene is TRBD1 (5 bases). V lost 1 base to trimming and J lost 7 bases, with 19 bases between them. The CDR3 runs to 16 residues. The germline gives CDR1 MGHDK, CDR2 SYGVNS. In DNA form, the CDR3 reads TGTGCCAGCAGTGAATCTGCGGAGGGGCGTGTAGCTGGCTACACCTTC. This sequence encodes CASSESAEGRVAGYTF.

There are a few counts of this clonotype. V usage is TRBV25-1 and J usage is TRBJ2-5; 10 bases match TRBD2. J gave up 1 base and V 4 bases, and 3 bases lay outside the gene matches. Germline CDR1 is MGHDK and CDR2 is SYGVNS. The CDR3 loop spans 15 amino acids. The CDR3 DNA is TGTGCCAGCAGTGGGACTAGCGGAATCCAAGAGACCCAGTACTTC. Protein sequence: CASSGTSGIQETQYF.

The V and J genes are TRBV3-1 and TRBJ2-3, with D possibly being TRBD2 (5 bases). Trimming took 1 base from V and 9 from J, leaving 8 bases between them. Germline lookup yields CDR1 LGHDT and CDR2 YNNKEL (reference sequence). CDR3 length: 12 amino acids. CDR3 sequence: CASSQVAYTQYF. In DNA form, the CDR3 reads TGTGCCAGCAGCCAAGTAGCGTACACGCAGTATTTT.

The gene calls are TRBV12-3 or TRBV12-4 and TRBJ1-6; no clear D. This CDR3 spans 14 amino acids. Trimming took 10 bases from V and 1 from J, leaving 11 bases between them. DNA for the CDR3: TGTGCCACCAGGAGGGAATCCTATAATTCACCCCTCCACTTT. Protein: CATRRESYNSPLHF.

This clonotype was counted a few times. The chain recombines TRBV18 with TRBJ1-5; D ambiguous. Germline V CDR1 and CDR2: KGHSH, LQKENI. Trimming took 5 bases from V and 3 from J, leaving 17 bases between them. CDR3 length: 16 amino acids. The CDR3 sequence is CASSSMAVGNNQPQHF. CDR3 bases: TGTGCCAGCTCATCGATGGCGGTTGGGAACAATCAGCCCCAGCATTTT. Full variable domain (missing parts from reference TRBV18 and TRBJ1-5): NAGVMQNPRHLVRRRGQEARLRCSPMKGHSHVYWYRQLPEEGLKFMVYLQKENIIDESGMPKERFSAEFPKEGPSILRIQQVVRGDSAAYFCASSSMAVGNNQPQHFGDGTRLSIL.

Comment on this clonotype: A much bigger clone sits one base away, suggesting this may be a read error. The rearrangement uses TRBV10-3 and TRBJ2-7; maybe TRBD1 (5 bases). The CDR3 consists of 14 residues. CDR1 and CDR2 (germline): ENHRY, SYGVKD. Trimming removed 3 bases at V and 1 base at J, with 10 bases between. CDR3 protein: CAISDQGESYEQYF. DNA for the CDR3: TGTGCCATCAGTGATCAGGGCGAATCCTACGAGCAGTACTTC.

The genes are TRBV7-9 and TRBJ2-4; the match to TRBD1 covers 12 bases. The CDR3 spans 18 residues. Trimming removed 5 bases from V and 0 bases from J; junction bases left unmatched: 8. Germline values: CDR1 SEHNR, CDR2 FQNEAQ (reference sequence). The CDR3 sequence: CASSPGTGGLGAKNIQYF. Here the CDR3 DNA reads TGTGCCAGCAGCCCCGGGACAGGGGGCTTGGGAGCCAAAAACATTCAGTACTTC.

Comment on this clonotype: This may arise from a read error, as a much more abundant clone is one base away. The rearrangement links TRBV7-2 to TRBJ2-7, with a weak D call TRBD1 (5 bases). The germline V gene has CDR1 SGHTA and CDR2 FQGNSA. CDR3 length equals 13 residues. The CDR3 bases are TGTGTCAGCAGACCACAGGTCTCCTACGAGCAGTACTTC. It codes for CVSRPQVSYEQYF.

This clonotype was seen more than once but under ten times. The chain couples TRBV20-1 to TRBJ2-7; 7 positions agree with TRBD2. V shed 6 bases and J 3 bases; nucleotides not matched to a gene: 8. CDR1 DFQATT and CDR2 SNEGSKA come from the germline V gene (reference sequence). The CDR3 has 13 residues. Here the CDR3 reads CSARASGGYEQYF. The CDR3 bases are TGCAGTGCCAGGGCATCGGGGGGCTACGAGCAGTACTTC.

This clonotype was observed a few times. V is TRBV7-2 and J is TRBJ2-1; D call uncertain. The CDR3 runs 14 residues. Germline loops: CDR1 SGHTA, CDR2 FQGNSA. The V gene lost 3 bases and the J gene lost 0 bases, with 6 bases spanning the gap. The DNA of the CDR3 is TGTGCCAGCAGCTTCCCAGACTCCTACAATGAGCAGTTCTTC. Its protein product is CASSFPDSYNEQFF.

This clonotype was seen a few times. The chain employs TRBV20-1 and TRBJ2-4; 7 bases align to TRBD1. CDR3 size: 15 residues. Germline V gene sequence: CDR1 DFQATT, CDR2 SNEGSKA (reference sequence). The V and J ends lost 5 bases and 4 bases, in that order; junction bases with no gene match: 11. The CDR3 DNA reads TGCAGTGCTGGGATCGCTGGGACAGAGAAAAACATTCAGTACTTC. Its protein product is CSAGIAGTEKNIQYF.

V is TRBV11-2 and J is TRBJ2-1; 8 positions agree with TRBD1. CDR1 and CDR2 (germline): SGHAT, FQNNGV. V was clipped by 7 bases and J by 13 bases; unmatched bases: 18. The CDR3 runs to 15 residues. CDR3 DNA sequence: TGTGCCAGCAACAGGAGCGGACAGGGAAGGGAGACCCAGTTCTTC. Amino acid sequence: CASNRSGQGRETQFF.

The J gene is TRBJ1-1, the V gene TRBV20-1; D gene unclear. CDR1 is DFQATT and CDR2 is SNEGSKA in the germline V gene (reference sequence). This CDR3 comprises 14 residues. Trimming pared 1 base from V and 1 base from J, leaving 10 bases between. This CDR3 is CSARAGLKNTEAFF. The CDR3 DNA is TGCAGTGCTAGAGCCGGACTCAAGAACACTGAAGCTTTCTTT.

Notes on this clonotype: An end of the junction differs from the germline gene, which may be a read error. The chain employs TRBV6-2 or TRBV6-3 and TRBJ2-7; D tentatively reads TRBD1 or TRBD2 (7 bases each). Germline V gives CDR1 MNHEY, CDR2 SVGEGT. The CDR3 has 14 amino acids. The CDR3 reads CTSRRQGGTYEQYF. CDR3 nucleotides: TGTACCAGCAGGAGACAGGGAGGGACCTACGAGCAGTACTTC.

The J gene is TRBJ2-6, the V gene TRBV29-1; 9 bases line up with TRBD1. The V gene's germline CDR1 is SQVTM and CDR2 ANQGSEA. V trimming: 7 bases; J trimming: 2 bases; junction bases outside the gene matches: 6. CDR3 length equals 15 residues. CDR3 DNA: TGCAGCGCCTCGGACAGGGGAACTGGGGCCAACGTCCTGACTTTC. It is translated as CSASDRGTGANVLTF.

This rearrangement joins TRBV7-9 to TRBJ2-1; D may be TRBD1 (5 bases). Germline CDR1 is SEHNR and CDR2 is FQNEAQ (reference sequence). Trimming took off 1 base at V and 2 bases at J, with 12 bases between the two ends. The CDR3 has 16 residues. As DNA, the CDR3 is TGTGCCAGCAGCTTAGGGTCAGGGAACCCCTACAATGAGCAGTTCTTC. It yields the protein CASSLGSGNPYNEQFF.

This clonotype was seen more than once but under ten times. The rearrangement joins TRBV4-1 to TRBJ2-7; D may be TRBD2 (5 bases). The germline CDR1 and CDR2 sequences are MGHRA and YSYEKL. The CDR3 loop spans 15 amino acids. V was trimmed by 3 bases and J by 0 bases, leaving 12 bases between them. The CDR3 here is CASSHLPGISYEQYF. For the CDR3, the DNA is TGCGCCAGCAGCCATCTTCCCGGGATCTCCTACGAGCAGTACTTC.